This T cell receptor (beta chain) was observed in a study of T cell responses to AZD1222 COVID-19 vaccine. Across the study: Pooling of second doses given at about 4 or about 12 weeks was done. Notes on the study in general: Spike-wide coverage was observed for vaccine-associated CD4 TCRs, with dominant responses at 160-218 and 743-854. White British donors predominated, females outnumbered males, and clonal diversity was possibly underestimated.

Germline-derived CDR1 and CDR2 are LGHDT and YNNKEL (reference sequence). With V trimmed by 6 bases and J by 8 bases, 2 bases remained unmatched. There are 12 residues in the CDR3. About this clone: Antigen specificity is unknown.

Generated by immunoSEQ multiplex PCR, the TCRdb table keeps only in-frame clones and is missing some. The repertoire holds about 140,000 clones, with about 88% as singletons. J is TRBJ2-1 and V is TRBV3-1 (or the pseudogene TRBV3-2); 9 nucleotides agree with TRBD1. The sample consisted of peripheral blood, taken on day 0 of AZD1222 vaccination. This TCR was sampled from an adult in good health. The CDR3 spells CASRGDRDEQFF. The CDR3 DNA reads as TGTGCCAGCAGGGGGGACAGGGATGAGCAGTTCTTC.